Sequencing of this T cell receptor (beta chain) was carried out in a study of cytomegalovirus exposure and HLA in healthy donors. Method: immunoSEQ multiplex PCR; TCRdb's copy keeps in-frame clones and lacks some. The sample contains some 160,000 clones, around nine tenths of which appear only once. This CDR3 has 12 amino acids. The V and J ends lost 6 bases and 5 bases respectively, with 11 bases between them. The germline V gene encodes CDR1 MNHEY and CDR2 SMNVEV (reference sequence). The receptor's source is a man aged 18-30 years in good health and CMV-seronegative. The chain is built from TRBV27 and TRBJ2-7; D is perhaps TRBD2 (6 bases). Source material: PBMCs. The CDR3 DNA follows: TGTGCCAGCAGCTTGACTAGTAACGAGCAGTACTTC. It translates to CASSLTSNEQYF.